This TCR beta chain was profiled in a study of cytomegalovirus exposure and HLA in healthy donors. Background on the study: Genetic ancestry analysis placed about 84% of the roughly 400 donors that were genotyped in the Caucasian-associated cluster.

In the PCR, 60 Vbeta and 13 Jbeta primers were used. Only in-frame clones appear in the TCRdb table, and some are missing; sequencing was by immunoSEQ multiplex PCR. The sample lists around 150,000 clones, over 60% occurring once. Whereas donors were nominally healthy upon sampling, unrecorded immune exposures were probable. Deletions cut 2 bases from V and 3 bases from J, with 10 bases between. Germline values: CDR1 MNHEY, CDR2 SVGAGI. The CDR3 consists of 14 residues. The TCR was taken from a woman aged 30 to 39 in good health and CMV-seropositive. V usage is TRBV6-5 and J usage is TRBJ1-1, with D possibly matching TRBD1 (5 bases). Input material: PBMCs. CDR3 coding DNA: TGTGCCAGCAGTTACAAGGGAGGGGACACTGAAGCTTTCTTT. It codes for CASSYKGGDTEAFF.